The 14 T cell receptor beta chains below were found in one sample sequenced in a study of CD8+ T cells in alopecia areata. Stated treatment: oral pan-JAK inhibitor, 5-10 mg twice daily. Following RNA extraction, reverse transcription yielded cDNA that acted as the sequencing template. TCRdb keeps only in-frame clones here, not all; method: immunoSEQ multiplex PCR. The sample holds about 160,000 clones, about three fifths seen once. The sequenced sample was CD4+ T cells sorted from blood, obtained at week 4, from a patient treated with tofacitinib. The receptors come from a human donor with alopecia areata.

The chain has TRBV27 and TRBJ2-1; 11 positions match TRBD2. This CDR3 is built from 16 residues. The germline gives CDR1 MNHEY, CDR2 SMNVEV (reference sequence). With V trimmed by 6 bases and J by 8 bases, 12 bases remained unmatched. Here the CDR3 reads CASSYTLAGGPDEQFF. The CDR3 coding sequence is TGTGCCAGCAGCTATACCTTAGCGGGGGGGCCCGATGAGCAGTTCTTC.

The chain combines TRBV30 with TRBJ1-2; possibly TRBD1 for D (6 bases). In germline, CDR1 is GTSNPN, CDR2 SVGIG (reference sequence). V was cut by 0 bases and J by 7 bases, with 12 bases left in between. This CDR3 region has 13 residues. CDR3 amino acids: CAWSVQQGGGYTF. CDR3 DNA sequence: TGTGCCTGGAGTGTACAACAGGGTGGTGGCTACACCTTC.

This rearrangement joins TRBV7-8 to TRBJ1-6; perhaps TRBD1 as D (6 bases). The V gene's germline CDR1 is SGHVS and CDR2 FQNEAQ. This CDR3 has 16 amino acids. Trimming pared 2 bases from V and 7 bases from J, leaving 15 bases between. CDR3 sequence (DNA): TGTGCCAGCAGCTTACTGGGAGGCAGGGGCAATTCACCCCTCCACTTT. Translated: CASSLLGGRGNSPLHF.

The chain couples TRBV29-1 to TRBJ1-2, with D tentatively TRBD1 (5 bases). The CDR3 consists of 15 residues. Germline lookup yields CDR1 SQVTM and CDR2 ANQGSEA. The germline V and J ends were trimmed by 1 base and 8 bases, with 20 bases remaining between them. The CDR3 DNA is TGCAGCGTTGAAGGTGGGGTTCGGGGCGCGTCAGGCTACACCTTC. Its translation is CSVEGGVRGASGYTF.

The J gene is TRBJ2-7, the V gene TRBV29-1, with TRBD1 matching over 10 bases. CDR1 is SQVTM and CDR2 is ANQGSEA in the germline V gene. Trimming at V came to 7 bases and at J to 7 bases, leaving 7 bases not matched to a gene. The CDR3 extends over 12 amino acids. The CDR3 loop reads CSAGTGVWEQYF. Here the CDR3 DNA reads TGCAGCGCCGGGACAGGGGTGTGGGAGCAGTACTTC.

V gene TRBV27 combines with J gene TRBJ1-4; D gene uncertain. The CDR3 loop spans 14 amino acids. Germline-derived CDR1 and CDR2 are MNHEY and SMNVEV (reference sequence). The V and J ends lost 4 bases and 2 bases respectively, with 8 bases between them. The CDR3 loop reads CASSSVQTNEKLFF. CDR3 sequence (DNA): TGTGCCAGCAGTTCGGTGCAGACTAATGAAAAACTGTTTTTT.

The J gene is TRBJ1-2, the V gene TRBV9; D ambiguous. This CDR3 region has 12 residues. The germline V and J ends were trimmed by 4 bases and 3 bases, with 7 bases remaining between them. The germline gives CDR1 SGDLS, CDR2 YYNGEE. The CDR3 DNA follows: TGTGCCAGCAGCCGCTCGTACTATGGCTACACCTTC. This gives the protein CASSRSYYGYTF.

The chain carries TRBV5-6 and TRBJ2-3; D might be TRBD2 (6 bases). V lost 6 bases and J 0 bases, leaving 14 bases between the germline ends. Germline CDR1 is SGHDT and CDR2 is YYEEEE. This CDR3 region has 15 residues. The DNA of the CDR3 is TGTGCCAGCACCAGGATCGGGGGTAGCACAGATACGCAGTATTTT. Translating gives CASTRIGGSTDTQYF. Variable domain in full (rest from reference TRBV5-6 and TRBJ2-3): DAGVTQSPTHLIKTRGQQVTLRCSPKSGHDTVSWYQQALGQGPQFIFQYYEEEERQRGNFPDRFSGHQFPNYSSELNVNALLLGDSALYLCASTRIGGSTDTQYFGPGTRLTVL.

CDR3 in DNA: TGTGCCAGCAGACGGGACAGCTCCTACGAGCAGTACTTC. This sequence encodes CASRRDSSYEQYF. V is TRBV27 and J is TRBJ2-7; TRBD1 agrees at 7 bases. V was pared by 6 bases and J by 0 bases, with 2 bases of the junction left unmatched. In germline, CDR1 is MNHEY, CDR2 SMNVEV (reference sequence). The CDR3 extends over 13 amino acids.

The chain is built from TRBV7-2 and TRBJ2-1; D possibly corresponds to TRBD2 (7 bases). Germline CDR1 reads SGHTA; CDR2 reads FQGNSA. The CDR3 is 17 amino acids. V lost 2 bases to trimming and J lost 6 bases, with 20 bases between them. The CDR3 here is CASSLSMGGGGVNEQFF. The DNA for the CDR3 is TGTGCCAGCAGCTTAAGTATGGGAGGGGGAGGGGTCAATGAGCAGTTCTTC.

This chain links TRBV27 with TRBJ1-2; 8 nucleotides line up with TRBD1. Germline V gene sequence: CDR1 MNHEY, CDR2 SMNVEV (reference sequence). This CDR3 contains 14 residues. With V trimmed by 4 bases and J by 4 bases, 5 bases remained unmatched. The CDR3, as DNA: TGTGCCAGCAGTTCCAGGGGGCAGGCCTATGGCTACACCTTC. The encoded protein is CASSSRGQAYGYTF.

This clone was picked up a small number of times. The V gene is TRBV4-3, the J gene TRBJ1-4; D not resolved. Trimming cost V 0 bases and J 0 bases, with 8 bases left between them. The length of the CDR3 is 16 residues. From germline, CDR1 is LGHNA and CDR2 YSLEER. The CDR3 region is CASSQDLPATNEKLFF. CDR3 sequence (DNA): TGCGCCAGCAGCCAAGATCTTCCGGCAACTAATGAAAAACTGTTTTTT.

The chain recombines TRBV5-1 with TRBJ2-1, with 8 positions matching TRBD1. V gave up 6 bases and J gave up 7 bases; unmatched junction bases: 9. Per the germline V gene, CDR1 is SGHRS and CDR2 is YFSETQ. The CDR3 has 14 amino acids. As DNA, the CDR3 is TGCGCCAGCATCCTCGGACAGGGCGCGAATGAGCAGTTCTTC. This sequence encodes CASILGQGANEQFF.

The rearrangement uses TRBV5-6 and TRBJ2-2, with TRBD1 matching over 7 bases. This CDR3 has 15 amino acids. Germline loops: CDR1 SGHDT, CDR2 YYEEEE. With 4 bases clipped from V and 0 bases from J, the junction kept 3 bases outside the gene matches. The CDR3 sequence is CASSHGTANTGELFF. Here the CDR3 DNA reads TGTGCCAGCAGCCATGGGACAGCGAACACCGGGGAGCTGTTTTTT.